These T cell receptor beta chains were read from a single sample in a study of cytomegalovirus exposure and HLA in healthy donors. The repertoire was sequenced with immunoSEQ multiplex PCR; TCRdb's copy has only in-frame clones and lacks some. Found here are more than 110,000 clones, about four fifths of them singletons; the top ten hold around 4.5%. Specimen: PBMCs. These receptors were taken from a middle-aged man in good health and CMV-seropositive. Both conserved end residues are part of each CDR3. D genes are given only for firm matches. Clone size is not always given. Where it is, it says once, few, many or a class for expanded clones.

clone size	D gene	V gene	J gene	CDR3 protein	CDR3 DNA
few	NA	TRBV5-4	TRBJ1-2	CASSLRPGDYGYTF	TGTGCCAGCAGCCTCCGACCCGGGGACTATGGCTACACCTTC
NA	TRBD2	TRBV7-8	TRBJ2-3	CASSLSGITDTQYF	TGTGCCAGCAGCTTGAGCGGGATCACAGATACGCAGTATTTT
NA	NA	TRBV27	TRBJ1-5	CASSLSSGNQPQHF	TGTGCCAGCAGTTTATCGTCGGGCAATCAGCCCCAGCATTTT
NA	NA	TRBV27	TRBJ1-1	CASSLSISGMVVTEAFF	TGTGCCAGCAGTTTATCGATTTCCGGTATGGTGGTCACTGAAGCTTTCTTT
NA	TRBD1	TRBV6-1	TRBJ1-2	CASRLTGVGGYTF	TGTGCCAGCAGACTCACAGGGGTAGGAGGCTACACCTTC
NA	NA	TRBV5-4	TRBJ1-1	CASSLAPRGGAFF	TGTGCCAGCAGCTTGGCACCTAGGGGGGGGGCTTTCTTT
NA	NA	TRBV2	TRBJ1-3	CASTRGTGNTIYF	TGTGCCAGCACCCGGGGTACTGGAAACACCATATATTTT
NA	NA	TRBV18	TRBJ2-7	CASSPASGSEQYF	TGTGCCAGCTCACCAGCGAGCGGGTCCGAGCAGTACTTC
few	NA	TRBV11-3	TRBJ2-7	CASSDRTRTLTYEQYF	TGTGCCAGCAGCGACCGAACACGGACTCTTACCTACGAGCAGTACTTC
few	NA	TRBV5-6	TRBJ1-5	CASSWAGLGQPQHF	TGTGCCAGCAGCTGGGCGGGGTTAGGTCAGCCCCAGCATTTT
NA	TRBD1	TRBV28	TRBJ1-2	CASSLQGARGYTF	TGTGCCAGCAGTTTACAGGGGGCGCGTGGCTACACCTTC
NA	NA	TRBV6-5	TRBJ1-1	CASRPGGMGNTEAFF	TGTGCCAGCAGGCCGGGGGGTATGGGGAACACTGAAGCTTTCTTT
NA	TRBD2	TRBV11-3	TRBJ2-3	CASSLREGQVAVF	TGTGCCAGCAGCTTACGGGAGGGGCAGGTAGCGGTTTTT
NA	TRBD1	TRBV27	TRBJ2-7	CASSPGTGAEQYF	TGTGCCAGCAGTCCCGGGACAGGGGCCGAGCAGTACTTC
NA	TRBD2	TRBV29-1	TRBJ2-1	CSVAKSLAGGDNEQFF	TGCAGCGTTGCCAAGTCACTAGCGGGGGGGGACAATGAGCAGTTCTTC
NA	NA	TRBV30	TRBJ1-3	CAWSSKNIGNTIYF	TGTGCCTGGAGCTCCAAGAACATTGGAAACACCATATATTTT
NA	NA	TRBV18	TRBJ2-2	CASSPPSLLLNTGELFF	TGTGCCAGCTCACCGCCATCGTTACTGCTGAACACCGGGGAGCTGTTTTTT
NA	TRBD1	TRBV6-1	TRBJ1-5	CASGGQQPNQPQHF	TGTGCCTCAGGGGGGCAACAGCCTAATCAGCCCCAGCATTTT
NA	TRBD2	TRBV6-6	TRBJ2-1	CASRQGTSGRYEQFF	TGTGCCAGCAGACAGGGGACTAGCGGGAGGTATGAGCAGTTCTTC
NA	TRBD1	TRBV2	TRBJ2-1	CASSVGTGGVEQFF	TGTGCCAGCAGTGTGGGGACAGGGGGTGTCGAGCAGTTCTTC
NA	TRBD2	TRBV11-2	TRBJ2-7	CASSRRLAGGLDEQYF	TGTGCCAGCAGCCGCCGACTAGCGGGAGGTCTGGACGAGCAGTACTTC
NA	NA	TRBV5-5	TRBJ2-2	CASSIDTFLPGELFF	TGTGCCAGCAGCATTGACACTTTCCTCCCCGGGGAGCTGTTTTTT
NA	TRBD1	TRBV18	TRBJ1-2	CASSPPGQNPYGYTF	TGTGCCAGCTCACCGCCGGGACAGAATCCTTATGGCTACACCTTC
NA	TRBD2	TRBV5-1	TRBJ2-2	CASSFIAGAPGELFF	TGCGCCAGCAGCTTTATAGCGGGGGCCCCCGGGGAGCTGTTTTTT
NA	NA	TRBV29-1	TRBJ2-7	CSVARDFSEQYF	TGCAGCGTTGCCAGGGACTTCTCCGAGCAGTACTTC
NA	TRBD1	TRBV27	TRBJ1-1	CASSFHGQGGAEAFF	TGTGCCAGCAGTTTCCACGGACAGGGAGGCGCTGAAGCTTTCTTT
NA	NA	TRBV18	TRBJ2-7	CASSPPNRISSYEQYF	TGTGCCAGCTCACCACCGAACAGGATCAGCTCCTACGAGCAGTACTTC
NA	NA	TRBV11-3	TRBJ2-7	CASSLGEVTTPHF	TGTGCCAGCAGCTTAGGTGAGGTGACGACCCCACACTTC
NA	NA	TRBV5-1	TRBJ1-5	CASSKDGESNQPQHF	TGCGCCAGCAGCAAGGACGGGGAAAGCAATCAGCCCCAGCATTTT
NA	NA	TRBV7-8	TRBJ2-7	CASSSDQDYEQYF	TGTGCCAGCAGCTCAGACCAGGACTACGAGCAGTACTTC
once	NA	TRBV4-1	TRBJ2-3	CASSQGPLGPGTSTDTQYF	TGCGCCAGCAGCCAAGGGCCATTGGGCCCGGGAACTAGCACAGATACGCAGTATTTT
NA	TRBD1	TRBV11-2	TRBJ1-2	CASSSHTTGWYGYTF	TGTGCCAGCAGCTCTCATACGACAGGGTGGTATGGCTACACCTTC
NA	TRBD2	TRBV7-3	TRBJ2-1	CASSLAGGLREQFF	TGTGCCAGCAGCTTGGCGGGAGGGCTTCGTGAGCAGTTCTTC
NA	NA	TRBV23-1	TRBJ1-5	CASLREGLQPQHF	TGCGCCAGCTTACGGGAGGGGTTGCAGCCCCAGCATTTT
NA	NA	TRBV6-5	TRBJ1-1	CASFPRLSGEAFF	TGTGCCAGCTTCCCCCGGTTATCGGGGGAAGCTTTCTTT
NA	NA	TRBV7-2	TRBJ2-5	CASSLGGRQPRETQYF	TGTGCCAGCAGCTTAGGAGGGAGGCAGCCCCGGGAGACCCAGTACTTC
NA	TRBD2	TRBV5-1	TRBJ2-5	CASSLGNSGKETQYF	TGCGCCAGCAGCCTGGGAAATAGCGGGAAAGAGACCCAGTACTTC
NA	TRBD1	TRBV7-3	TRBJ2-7	CASSFDRAYEQYF	TGTGCCAGCAGCTTCGACAGGGCCTACGAGCAGTACTTC
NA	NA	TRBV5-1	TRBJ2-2	CASSLPTRGTGELFF	TGCGCCAGCAGCTTGCCGACTAGAGGCACCGGGGAGCTGTTTTTT
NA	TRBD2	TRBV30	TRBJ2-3	CAWSPYSRGGKDTQYF	TGTGCCTGGAGCCCGTACTCGCGGGGGGGCAAGGATACGCAGTATTTT
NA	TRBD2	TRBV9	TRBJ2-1	CASSPQRGDYNEQFF	TGTGCCAGCAGCCCTCAGCGGGGGGACTACAATGAGCAGTTCTTC
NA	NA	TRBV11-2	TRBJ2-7	CASSLGLGLFEQYF	TGTGCCAGCAGCTTAGGACTAGGACTCTTCGAGCAGTACTTC
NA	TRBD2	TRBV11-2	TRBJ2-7	CASSLGLAGTYEQYF	TGTGCCAGCAGCTTAGGACTAGCGGGAACCTACGAGCAGTACTTC
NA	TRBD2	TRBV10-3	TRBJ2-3	CAISGTGLAGVTDTQYF	TGTGCCATCAGCGGGACGGGACTAGCGGGGGTCACAGATACGCAGTATTTT
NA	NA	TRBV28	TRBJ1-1	CASSLAQTNTEAFF	TGTGCCAGCAGTTTGGCACAAACGAACACTGAAGCTTTCTTT
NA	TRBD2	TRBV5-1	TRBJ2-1	CASSTGLAVSYNEQFF	TGCGCCAGCAGCACCGGACTAGCGGTCTCCTACAATGAGCAGTTCTTC
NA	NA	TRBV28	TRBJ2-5	CAGSFRGRQETQYF	TGTGCCGGCAGTTTCCGGGGGAGACAAGAGACCCAGTACTTC
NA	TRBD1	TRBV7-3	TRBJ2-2	CASSATGVVTGELFF	TGTGCCAGCAGTGCTACAGGGGTTGTTACCGGGGAGCTGTTTTTT
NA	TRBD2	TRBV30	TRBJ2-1	CAWGGLASYNEQFF	TGTGCCTGGGGCGGACTAGCGAGCTACAATGAGCAGTTCTTC
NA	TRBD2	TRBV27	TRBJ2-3	CASSLAGGLGDTQYF	TGTGCCAGCAGCCTAGCGGGGGGCCTGGGAGATACGCAGTATTTT
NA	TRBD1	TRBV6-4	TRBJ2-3	CASSQDRGPQNTQYF	TGTGCCAGCAGTCAGGACAGGGGGCCACAAAATACGCAGTATTTT
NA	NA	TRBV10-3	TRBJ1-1	CAISEQAADSANGAFF	TGTGCCATCAGTGAACAGGCAGCCGATAGTGCGAATGGAGCTTTCTTT
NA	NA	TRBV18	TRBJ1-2	CASSHGSGNYGYTF	TGTGCCAGCTCTCACGGCTCGGGGAACTATGGCTACACCTTC